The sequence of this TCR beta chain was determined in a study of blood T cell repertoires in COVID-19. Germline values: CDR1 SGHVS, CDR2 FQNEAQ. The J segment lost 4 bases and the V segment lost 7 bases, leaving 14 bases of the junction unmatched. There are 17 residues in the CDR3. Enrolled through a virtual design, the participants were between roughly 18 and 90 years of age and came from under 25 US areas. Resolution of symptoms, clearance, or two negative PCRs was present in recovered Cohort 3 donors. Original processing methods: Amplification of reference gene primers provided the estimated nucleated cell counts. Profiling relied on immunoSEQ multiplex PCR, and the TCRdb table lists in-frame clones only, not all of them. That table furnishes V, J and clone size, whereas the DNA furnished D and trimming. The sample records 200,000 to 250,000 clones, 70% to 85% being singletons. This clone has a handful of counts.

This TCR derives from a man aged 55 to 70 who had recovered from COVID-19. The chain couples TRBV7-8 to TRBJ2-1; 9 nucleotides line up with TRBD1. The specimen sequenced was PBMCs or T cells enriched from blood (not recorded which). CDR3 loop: CASTPARRQGVYNEQFF. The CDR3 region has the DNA TGTGCCAGCACCCCGGCGAGGCGACAGGGGGTTTACAATGAGCAGTTCTTC.